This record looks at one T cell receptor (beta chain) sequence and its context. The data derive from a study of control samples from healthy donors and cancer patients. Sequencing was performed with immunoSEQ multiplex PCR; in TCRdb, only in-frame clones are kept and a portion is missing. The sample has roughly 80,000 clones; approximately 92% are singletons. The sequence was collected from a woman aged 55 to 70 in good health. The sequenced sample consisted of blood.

Here the CDR3 DNA reads TGTGCCAGCAGCTTAGGGGCTAGCGGGAGTTTCACAGATACGCAGTATTTT. Its translation: CASSLGASGSFTDTQYF. The chain couples TRBV7-3 to TRBJ2-3, with TRBD2 identical over 10 bases. Looked up from germline, CDR1 is SGHTA and CDR2 is FQGTGA. This CDR3 region has 17 residues. Trimming at V came to 2 bases and at J to 2 bases, leaving 7 bases not matched to a gene.